Presented here are 16 T cell receptor beta chains from one specimen sequenced in a study of T cells in Graves' hyperthyroidism and ophthalmopathy (dated by TCRdb to about 2019). Library preparation was by multiplex PCR. The sequencing machine was an Illumina HiSeq 2000. The TCR beta CDR3 regions were amplified from RNA transcripts. A first-round RT-PCR of the TCR CDR3 used the HTBI primer set with the Qiagen OneStep RT-PCR kit. Using fastp at Q25 and MiXCR, TCRdb reprocessed the public reads and kept productive beta chains. For every CDR3 protein sequence, its rows merge into one entry that carries the most common genes and DNA. The sample yields under 350,000 distinct CDR3 sequences; 15% to 20% were counted once. Together, the top ten hold roughly 49% of the sample. Specimen: blood. All receptors come from a woman aged 45-60 years with Graves' hyperthyroidism.

This clonotype was picked up many times. V is TRBV10-3 and J is TRBJ1-2; D is unresolved. With 2 bases removed from V and 3 bases from J, the gap between germline ends came to 10 bases. This CDR3 comprises 14 residues. Germline V gene data show CDR1 as ENHRY and CDR2 as SYGVKD. This CDR3 is CAISETRFDYGYTF. In DNA form, the CDR3 reads TGTGCCATCAGTGAGACAAGGTTCGACTATGGCTACACCTTC.

This clonotype was picked up many times. The rearrangement uses TRBV27 and TRBJ2-5; D gene ambiguous. The CDR3 consists of 14 residues. V lost 0 bases, J lost 2 bases, and 7 bases lay in between. Germline-derived CDR1 and CDR2 are MNHEY and SMNVEV (reference sequence). In DNA form, the CDR3 reads TGTGCCAGCAGTTTATCGGGCCAACAAGAGACCCAGTACTTC. Protein sequence: CASSLSGQQETQYF.

A few counts support this clonotype. This chain connects TRBV18 to TRBJ2-3; D perhaps matches TRBD2 (6 bases). CDR1 is KGHSH and CDR2 is LQKENI in the germline V gene. CDR3 length: 15 amino acids. Between the trimmed V and J ends, which lost 6 bases and 4 bases, there was a span of 17 bases. In nucleotides, the CDR3 is TGTGCCAGCTCCCGAGAGCGGTCGGGGGCAGATACGCAGTATTTT. Translation gives CASSRERSGADTQYF.

V is TRBV7-3 and J is TRBJ2-3, with 10 bases lining up with TRBD2. The CDR3 sequence is 18 residues long. Trimming took 5 bases from V and 2 from J; bases not matched to a gene: 13. Germline V lookup: CDR1 SGHTA, CDR2 FQGTGA. Here the CDR3 DNA reads TGTGCCAGCAGCAACGCCCCTCTAGCGGGGGTTATCACAGATACGCAGTATTTT. Protein product: CASSNAPLAGVITDTQYF.

The sample holds a few counts of this clonotype. V gene TRBV14 combines with J gene TRBJ2-5; D perhaps matches TRBD1 (5 bases). The CDR3 totals 15 residues. The V end was cut by 1 base, the J end by 5 bases, with 14 bases between. Germline V gives CDR1 SGHDN, CDR2 FVKESK. The CDR3 DNA follows: TGTGCCAGCAGCCAAGTTCGGCAGGGCGATGAGACCCAGTACTTC. Amino acid sequence: CASSQVRQGDETQYF.

The J gene is TRBJ1-2, the V gene TRBV7-2; TRBD1 aligns across 8 bases. The CDR3 sequence is 15 residues long. CDR1 is SGHTA and CDR2 is FQGNSA in the germline V gene. J was trimmed by 3 bases and V by 3 bases; bases with no gene match: 6. The CDR3 protein is CASSLGTGFHYGYTF. In nucleotides, the CDR3 is TGTGCCAGCAGCTTGGGGACAGGCTTTCACTATGGCTACACCTTC.

This clonotype was seen a handful of times. The rearrangement uses TRBV2 and TRBJ2-7; 9 nucleotides agree with TRBD1. The germline CDR1 and CDR2 sequences are SNHLY and FYNNEI. The CDR3 spans 12 residues. J gave up 9 bases and V 6 bases, and 6 bases lay outside the gene matches. The CDR3 loop is CASSLGQGGQYV. CDR3 DNA: TGTGCCAGCAGCTTGGGACAGGGAGGGCAGTACGTC.

The V and J genes are TRBV19 and TRBJ1-2, with D possibly being TRBD1 (6 bases). This CDR3 comprises 13 residues. Looked up from germline, CDR1 is LNHDA and CDR2 is SQIVND (reference sequence). The V end was cut by 5 bases, the J end by 8 bases, with 15 bases between. CDR3 sequence reads: CASSGGGMNGYTF. The CDR3 region has the DNA TGTGCCAGTAGTGGGGGCGGAATGAACGGCTACACCTTC.

The table lists this clonotype with many counts. This chain uses TRBV18 with TRBJ2-2; possibly TRBD1 for D (6 bases). Per germline, CDR1 KGHSH and CDR2 LQKENI. V was trimmed by 3 bases and J by 4 bases, leaving 9 bases between them. The CDR3 totals 14 residues. CDR3 coding DNA: TGTGCCAGCTCACCCCAGGACAGCACCGGGGAGCTGTTTTTT. Translating it yields CASSPQDSTGELFF.

The chain couples TRBV19 to TRBJ1-2; no clear D gene. The CDR3 is 13 residues long. Germline V CDR1 and CDR2: LNHDA, SQIVND (reference sequence). V shed 7 bases and J shed 1 base, with 10 bases lying between them. CDR3 coding DNA: TGTGCCAGTATGCGGGATGGTAACTATGGCTACACCTTC. Its translation: CASMRDGNYGYTF. Looking up the rest from reference TRBV19 and TRBJ1-2 gives the full variable domain: DGGITQSPKYLFRKEGQNVTLSCEQNLNHDAMYWYRQDPGQGLRLIYYSQIVNDFQKGDIAEGYSVSREKKESFPLTVTSAQKNPTAFYLCASMRDGNYGYTFGSGTRLTVV.

Ten or more counts support this clonotype. The chain couples TRBV7-2 to TRBJ2-3; possibly TRBD1 for D (5 bases). The CDR3 totals 15 residues. Trimming shortened V by 0 bases and J by 4 bases, and 11 bases separated the two germline ends. Germline-derived CDR1 and CDR2 are SGHTA and FQGNSA. The CDR3 DNA reads TGTGCCAGCAGCTTAGCCCGGACATCTCCAGATACGCAGTATTTT. Translated: CASSLARTSPDTQYF.

This clonotype came up a few times. The V and J genes are TRBV7-9 and TRBJ2-1; D is uncertain. The V end was cut by 1 base, the J end by 4 bases, with 11 bases between. This CDR3 comprises 15 residues. The germline V gene has CDR1 SEHNR and CDR2 FQNEAQ (reference sequence). The chain's CDR3 is CASSLDKTPYNEQFF. For the CDR3, the DNA is TGTGCCAGCAGCTTAGATAAGACCCCTTACAATGAGCAGTTCTTC.

This clonotype was counted ten times or more. V usage is TRBV5-1 and J usage is TRBJ1-2, with TRBD1 matching 10 bases. The CDR3 sequence is 14 residues long. Trimming took 4 bases from V and 8 from J; bases not matched to a gene: 8. Germline CDR1 SGHRS, CDR2 YFSETQ. CDR3 in amino acids: CASSIGQGEVGYTF. In DNA, the CDR3 is TGCGCCAGCAGCATCGGACAGGGGGAGGTCGGCTACACCTTC.

This clonotype turned up a few times. The chain is built from TRBV6-2 or TRBV6-3 and TRBJ2-3; possibly TRBD1 for D (6 bases). The CDR3 length is 16 residues. V lost 8 bases and J 1 base, leaving 19 bases between the germline ends. Germline V gives CDR1 MNHEY, CDR2 SVGEGT. This CDR3 is CASGPLEGDRTDTQYF. The DNA for the CDR3 is TGTGCCAGCGGCCCTCTTGAGGGGGACCGCACAGATACGCAGTATTTT.

In this sample, this clonotype turned up a few times. One end of the junction varies from germline; a read error may be responsible. This rearrangement joins TRBV5-1 to TRBJ2-1; TRBD1 agrees at 12 bases. Per the germline V gene, CDR1 is SGHRS and CDR2 is YFSETQ. The CDR3 contains 16 residues. The CDR3 is CASSGGQGARSSEQFF. CDR3 DNA: TGTGCCAGCAGCGGGGGACAGGGGGCGCGATCAAGTGAGCAGTTCTTC. The full variable domain, completed using reference TRBV5-1 and TRBJ2-1, is KAGVTQTPRYLIKTRGQQVTLSCSPISGHRSVSWYQQTPGQGLQFLFEYFSETQRNKGNFPGRFSGRQFSNSRSEMNVSTLELGDSALYLCASSGGQGARSSEQFFGPGTRLTVL.

The genes are TRBV2 and TRBJ2-1; D possibly corresponds to TRBD1 (5 bases). Germline lookup yields CDR1 SNHLY and CDR2 FYNNEI. Trimming took 10 bases from V and 6 from J, leaving 16 bases between them. This CDR3 is 13 amino acids long. CDR3 bases: TGTGCCATCGGTAAACGAACAGGCAATGAGCAGTTCTTC. It specifies CAIGKRTGNEQFF. The complete variable domain, with remaining parts taken from reference TRBV2 and TRBJ2-1, reads EPEVTQTPSHQVTQMGQEVILRCVPISNHLYFYWYRQILGQKVEFLVSFYNNEISEKSEIFDDQFSVERPDGSNFTLKIRSTKLEDSAMYFCAIGKRTGNEQFFGPGTRLTVL.